This T cell receptor (beta chain) appears in the sequencing data of a study of identical twins. The CDR3 covers 13 residues. V was cut by 7 bases and J by 4 bases, with 10 bases left in between. MiXCR, applied by TCRdb to the 5' RACE reads, yields one record per CDR3 protein. The sample has 700,000 or so distinct CDR3 sequences; less than 25% are singletons. Study results and caveats: Not following the same donors, the study drew its conclusions from cross-sectional statistical analysis.

A few counts support this clonotype. Its antigen is unidentified. In addition, the sample was reused for a study of T cells expressing NK-cell markers. Per that paper: Seven of eight sequenced donors tested HCMV-seropositive; one tested seronegative. In about 6 donors, dominant CD3+CD56+NKG2C+ clonotypes ranked among the top 10 CD8+ clonotypes.

The chain combines TRBV12-3 or TRBV12-4 with TRBJ1-4; D might be TRBD1 (5 bases). The receptor's source is a woman in her late teens or twenties in good health. Sample: PBMCs. The CDR3 here is CASNSGLNEKLFF. The CDR3 bases are TGTGCCAGCAATTCAGGGCTTAATGAAAAACTGTTTTTT.